The 9 T cell receptor beta chains below were found in one sample sequenced in a study of OX40 agonist ivuxolimab in advanced cancers. Profiled with immunoSEQ multiplex PCR; TCRdb holds only in-frame clones, not every one. The sample records some 50,000 clones, approximately 87% being singletons. The sequencing here drew on CD4+ or CD8+ T cells sorted from blood, taken in a trial of the OX40 agonist ivuxolimab. All receptors come from an adult with an advanced solid tumor such as melanoma, head and neck, liver or kidney cancer.

This clone appeared once. CDR3 loop: CASSRTRYNSPLHF. The CDR3 DNA reads as TGTGCCAGCAGTCGGACACGTTATAATTCACCCCTCCACTTT. The V gene is TRBV6-5, the J gene TRBJ1-6; TRBD1 might be the D (5 bases). Germline loops: CDR1 MNHEY, CDR2 SVGAGI. The length of the CDR3 is 14 residues. The ends were cut back, 5 bases at V and 4 bases at J, with 9 bases in the middle.

This sequence joins TRBV21-1 and TRBJ1-5. TRBV21-1 represents a pseudogene. The CDR3 covers 16 residues. The CDR3 loop is CASKGPDGEINQPQHF. For the CDR3, the DNA is TGTGCCAGCAAGGGACCCGACGGAGAGATCAATCAGCCCCAGCATTTT.

This chain joins TRBV9 and TRBJ1-1, with 7 bases identical to TRBD1. CDR1 and CDR2 from the germline V gene are SGDLS and YYNGEE. The V segment lost 4 bases and the J segment 7 bases; nucleotides outside the gene matches: 13. The CDR3 covers 15 residues. The DNA of the CDR3 is TGTGCCAGCAGCCCAGGGACAGCTCTAGGAGATGAAGCTTTCTTT. Protein product: CASSPGTALGDEAFF.

The chain carries TRBV7-2 and TRBJ2-3, with 12 bases aligning to TRBD2. CDR1 is SGHTA and CDR2 is FQGNSA in the germline V gene. Trimming cost V 5 bases and J 3 bases; bases outside gene matches: 3. The CDR3 has 15 residues. The DNA of the CDR3 is TGTGCCAGCAGCCAAGGACTAGCGGGGACAGATACGCAGTATTTT. It yields the protein CASSQGLAGTDTQYF.

The rearrangement uses TRBV2 and TRBJ2-4; D remains ambiguous. Germline CDR1 SNHLY, CDR2 FYNNEI. This CDR3 region has 13 residues. The V end lost 6 bases, the J end lost 2 bases, and 8 bases lay between the germline ends. The CDR3 reads CASSSSSKNIQYF. The DNA of the CDR3 is TGTGCCAGCAGCTCTAGTTCCAAAAACATTCAGTACTTC.

The chain couples TRBV5-1 to TRBJ1-6; tentative D call: TRBD1 (5 bases). Deletions cut 1 base from V and 6 bases from J, with 11 bases between. Germline-derived CDR1 and CDR2 are SGHRS and YFSETQ. This CDR3 has 15 residues. The DNA of the CDR3 is TGCGCCAGCAGCTTGTCGGCAGGGAGTAATTCACCCCTCCACTTT. It encodes CASSLSAGSNSPLHF.

This rearrangement joins TRBV6-5 to TRBJ1-1, with 10 bases aligning to TRBD1. CDR3 length equals 14 residues. V lost 6 bases and J lost 5; bases outside the gene matches: 6. Germline V lookup: CDR1 MNHEY, CDR2 SVGAGI. The CDR3 region has the DNA TGTGCCAGCAGCTACGGGACAGGGGAGACTGAAGCTTTCTTT. Translation gives CASSYGTGETEAFF.

The J gene is TRBJ2-2, the V gene TRBV7-3; 13 positions agree with TRBD2. Unmatched junction bases numbered 3, after V lost 5 bases and J lost 3 bases. Germline values: CDR1 SGHTA, CDR2 FQGTGA. This CDR3 spans 16 amino acids. The CDR3 spells CASSRTSGGHTGELFF. The CDR3 DNA follows: TGTGCCAGCAGCCGGACTAGCGGGGGCCACACCGGGGAGCTGTTTTTT.

CDR3 DNA sequence: TGCGCCAGCAGTTTAAAGTCGTGGGGGGGCCTAGTCTATAATTCACCCCTCCACTTT. This encodes CASSLKSWGGLVYNSPLHF. The chain has TRBV4-3 and TRBJ1-6, with D possibly TRBD1 on 6 matching bases. V was pared by 6 bases and J by 3 bases, with 24 bases between. Germline-derived CDR1 and CDR2 are LGHNA and YSLEER. The CDR3 extends over 19 amino acids.